A selection of T cell receptor beta chains follows, all from one sample in a study of cytomegalovirus exposure and HLA in healthy donors. Assay used: immunoSEQ multiplex PCR; TCRdb lists only in-frame clones, some missing. The table has about 120,000 clones, 89% seen once; the top ten hold 1% to 1.5%. Sequencing was performed on PBMCs. The source of these receptors is a young woman in good health and CMV-seronegative. The CDR3 runs from the conserved cysteine through the conserved F or W. D genes are given only for firm matches. The size entry is marked missing in some rows and otherwise reads once, few, many or a size class.

cdr3_aa	cdr3_nt	clone_size	d_call	cdr3_length	j_call	v_call
CASSESAGSYGYTF	TGTGCCAGCAGTGAATCGGCAGGTAGCTATGGCTACACCTTC	-	-	14	TRBJ1-2	TRBV25-1
CASRPTGASTDTQYF	TGTGCCAGCAGACCGACAGGGGCTAGCACAGATACGCAGTATTTT	-	TRBD1	15	TRBJ2-3	TRBV5-6
CASSSRPGGFGNEQFF	TGTGCCAGCAGCTCGCGGCCGGGGGGTTTCGGGAATGAGCAGTTCTTC	once	TRBD2	16	TRBJ2-1	TRBV7-9
CASSPTEPPGNTIYF	TGTGCCAGCTCACCAACAGAACCCCCGGGAAACACCATATATTTT	-	-	15	TRBJ1-3	TRBV18
CASSMDRGLINEQFF	TGTGCCAGCAGTATGGACAGGGGTTTAATCAATGAGCAGTTCTTC	-	TRBD1	15	TRBJ2-1	TRBV6-5
CASSLQGPGTEAFF	TGCGCCAGCAGCTTGCAGGGGCCGGGGACTGAAGCTTTCTTT	-	-	14	TRBJ1-1	TRBV5-1
CASSEPTGTKNIQYF	TGTGCCAGCAGCGAGCCGACAGGGACCAAAAACATTCAGTACTTC	-	TRBD1	15	TRBJ2-4	TRBV5-6
CASSIAGGQPQHF	TGTGCCAGTAGTATAGCGGGTGGTCAGCCCCAGCATTTT	-	-	13	TRBJ1-5	TRBV19
CASGTSVEAGELFF	TGCGCCAGCGGGACTAGCGTTGAGGCCGGGGAGCTGTTTTTT	-	TRBD2	14	TRBJ2-2	TRBV10-2
CASSLGSGAAYEQYF	TGTGCCAGCAGCTTAGGATCAGGGGCTGCCTACGAGCAGTACTTC	-	-	15	TRBJ2-7	TRBV7-9
CASSLVLAGQETQYF	TGTGCCAGCAGCTTAGTATTGGCAGGGCAAGAGACCCAGTACTTC	few	-	15	TRBJ2-5	TRBV7-9